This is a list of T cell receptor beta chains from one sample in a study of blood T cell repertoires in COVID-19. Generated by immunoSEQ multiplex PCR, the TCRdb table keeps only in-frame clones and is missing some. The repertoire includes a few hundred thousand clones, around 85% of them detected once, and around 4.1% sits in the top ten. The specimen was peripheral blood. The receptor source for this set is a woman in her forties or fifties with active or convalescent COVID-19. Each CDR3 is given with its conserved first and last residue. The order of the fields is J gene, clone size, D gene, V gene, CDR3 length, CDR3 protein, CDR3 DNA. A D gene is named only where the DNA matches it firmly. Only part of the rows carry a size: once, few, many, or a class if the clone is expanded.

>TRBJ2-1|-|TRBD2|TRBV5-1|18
CASSLQGLAGGAANEQFF
TGCGCCAGCAGCCTTCAGGGACTAGCGGGAGGGGCAGCAAATGAGCAGTTCTTC
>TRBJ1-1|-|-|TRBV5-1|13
CASSEIQNTEAFF
TGCGCCAGCAGCGAAATACAGAACACTGAAGCTTTCTTT
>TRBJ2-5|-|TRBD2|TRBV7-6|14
CASSLMGGEETQYF
TGTGCCAGCAGCTTAATGGGGGGGGAAGAGACCCAGTACTTC
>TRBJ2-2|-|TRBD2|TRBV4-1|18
CASSQEASGRANTGELFF
TGCGCCAGCAGCCAAGAAGCTAGCGGGAGGGCTAACACCGGGGAGCTGTTTTTT
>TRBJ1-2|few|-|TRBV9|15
CASSVDAGFNYGYTF
TGTGCCAGCAGCGTAGATGCGGGATTTAACTATGGCTACACCTTC
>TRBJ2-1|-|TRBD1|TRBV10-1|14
CASDTGTAYNEQFF
TGCGCCAGCGACACCGGGACAGCTTACAATGAGCAGTTCTTC
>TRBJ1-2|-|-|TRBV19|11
CASSIDSGYTF
TGTGCCAGTAGTATAGATAGCGGCTACACCTTC
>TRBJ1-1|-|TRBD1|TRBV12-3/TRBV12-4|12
CASSHRGGEAFF
TGTGCCAGCAGTCACAGGGGTGGAGAAGCTTTCTTT
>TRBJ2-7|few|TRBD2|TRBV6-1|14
CASSDATSGNEQYF
TGTGCCAGCAGTGACGCAACTAGCGGGAACGAGCAGTACTTC
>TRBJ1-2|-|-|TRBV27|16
CASSLFGGQGIYGYTF
TGTGCCAGCAGTTTATTCGGGGGGCAGGGGATCTATGGCTACACCTTC
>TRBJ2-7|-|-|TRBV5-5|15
CASSLVQTGSYEQYF
TGTGCCAGCAGCCTGGTTCAGACAGGCTCCTACGAGCAGTACTTC
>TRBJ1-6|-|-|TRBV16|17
CASSQFRRGGGNSPLHF
TGTGCCAGCAGCCAATTCCGCAGAGGCGGGGGCAATTCACCCCTCCACTTT
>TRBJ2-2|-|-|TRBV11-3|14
CASSPGQVTGELFF
TGTGCCAGCAGCCCTGGACAAGTCACCGGGGAGCTGTTTTTT
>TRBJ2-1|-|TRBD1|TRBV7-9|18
CASSLLGGGTGMHNEQFF
TGTGCCAGCAGCCTCCTAGGGGGCGGGACAGGGATGCACAATGAGCAGTTCTTC
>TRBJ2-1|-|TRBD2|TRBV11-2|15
CASSRTSGRANEQFF
TGTGCCAGCAGCCGGACTAGCGGGAGGGCAAATGAGCAGTTCTTC
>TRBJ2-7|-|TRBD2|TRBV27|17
CASSFLRLAGVSHEQYF
TGTGCCAGCAGTTTCCTACGACTAGCGGGAGTTTCCCACGAGCAGTACTTC
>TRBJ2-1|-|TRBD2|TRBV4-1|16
CASSQDWASGRNEQFF
TGCGCCAGCAGCCAAGATTGGGCTAGCGGGAGGAATGAGCAGTTCTTC
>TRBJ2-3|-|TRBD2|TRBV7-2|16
CASSLSSGRSPDTQYF
TGTGCCAGCAGCTTGTCCAGCGGGAGGTCCCCAGATACGCAGTATTTT
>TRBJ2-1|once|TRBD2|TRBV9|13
CASSLSGSNEQFF
TGTGCCAGCAGCCTTAGCGGGAGTAATGAGCAGTTCTTC
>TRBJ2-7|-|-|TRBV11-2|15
CASSRSDKGAYEQYF
TGTGCCAGCAGCCGATCGGACAAGGGGGCCTACGAGCAGTACTTC
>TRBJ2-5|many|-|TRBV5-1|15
CASSRQKTTQETQYF
TGCGCCAGCAGCAGGCAGAAGACTACCCAAGAGACCCAGTACTTC
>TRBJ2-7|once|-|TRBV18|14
CASSTLPTGYEQYF
TGTGCCAGCTCAACCTTACCGACAGGCTACGAGCAGTACTTC
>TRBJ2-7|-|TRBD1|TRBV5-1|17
CASTPGQGARGSYEQYF
TGCGCCAGCACCCCGGGACAGGGGGCCAGGGGCTCCTACGAGCAGTACTTC
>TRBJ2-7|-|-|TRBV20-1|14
CSASEGGVRDEQYF
TGCAGTGCTAGTGAAGGCGGGGTTCGTGACGAGCAGTACTTC
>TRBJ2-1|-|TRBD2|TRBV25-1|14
CASSDPGGYNEQFF
TGTGCCAGCAGTGATCCGGGAGGGTACAATGAGCAGTTCTTC
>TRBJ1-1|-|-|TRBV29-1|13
CSVRPGGNTEAFF
TGCAGCGTGCGACCGGGAGGGAACACTGAAGCTTTCTTT
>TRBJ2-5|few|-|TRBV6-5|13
CASSRAGRETQYF
TGTGCCAGCAGCCGGGCCGGGAGAGAGACCCAGTACTTC
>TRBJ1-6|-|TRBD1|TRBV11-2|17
CASSFESLTGGNSPLHF
TGTGCCAGCAGCTTTGAGTCCTTGACAGGGGGGAATTCACCCCTCCACTTT
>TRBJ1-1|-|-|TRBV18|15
CASSPLVREGTEAFF
TGTGCCAGCTCACCACTCGTAAGGGAGGGCACTGAAGCTTTCTTT
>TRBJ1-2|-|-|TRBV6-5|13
CASKQGVNYGYTF
TGTGCCAGCAAACAGGGCGTAAACTATGGCTACACCTTC
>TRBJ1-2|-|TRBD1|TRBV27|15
CASSSGGNKVKGYTF
TGTGCCAGCAGTTCAGGGGGCAACAAGGTGAAGGGCTACACCTTC
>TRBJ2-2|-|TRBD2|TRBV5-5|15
CASSPSGGWTGELFF
TGTGCCAGCAGCCCTAGCGGGGGCTGGACCGGGGAGCTGTTTTTT
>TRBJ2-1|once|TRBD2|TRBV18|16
CASSPFNGRAGNEQFF
TGTGCCAGCTCACCATTCAACGGGAGGGCCGGAAATGAGCAGTTCTTC
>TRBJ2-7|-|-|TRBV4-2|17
CASSLDPGSQPTYEQYF
TGTGCCAGCAGCCTGGATCCCGGGTCCCAGCCCACCTACGAGCAGTACTTC
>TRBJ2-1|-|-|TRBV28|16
CASSPRGGSSYNEQFF
TGTGCCAGCAGCCCTCGGGGAGGCAGCTCCTACAATGAGCAGTTCTTC
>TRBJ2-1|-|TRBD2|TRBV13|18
CASSLPYRASGLYNEQFF
TGTGCCAGCAGCTTACCGTATCGGGCTAGCGGCCTCTACAATGAGCAGTTCTTC
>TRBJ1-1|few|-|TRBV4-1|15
CASSQPDIVSTEAFF
TGCGCCAGCAGCCAACCCGACATAGTAAGCACTGAAGCTTTCTTT
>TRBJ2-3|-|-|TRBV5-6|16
CASSLTSEGGTDTQYF
TGTGCCAGCAGCCTAACATCCGAGGGGGGCACAGATACGCAGTATTTT
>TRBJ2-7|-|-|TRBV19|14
CASSIPPWTQGQYF
TGTGCCAGTAGTATCCCCCCGTGGACCCAGGGGCAGTACTTC
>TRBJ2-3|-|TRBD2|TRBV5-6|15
CASSLGAGMAYTQYF
TGTGCCAGCAGCTTGGGAGCGGGGATGGCCTATACGCAGTATTTT